A selection of T cell receptor beta chains follows, all from one sample in a study of T-cell reconstitution after alpha-beta-depleted transplantation in children. TCRdb re-called the PCR reads through MiXCR, storing one row per CDR3 protein. The sample shows about 440,000 distinct CDR3 sequences, approximately 42% of them seen only once. The starting material was PBMCs, obtained before TCRalphabeta/CD19-depleted stem cell transplant. The receptors originated from a girl aged 2-10 years with aplastic anemia, due to receive a stem cell transplant. CDR3s include the opening cysteine and the closing phenylalanine or tryptophan. D genes are given only for firm matches. Expanded clones get a size class; other rows say once, few or many, or leave the size out.

clone size | J gene | D gene | V gene | CDR3 protein | CDR3 DNA
few | TRBJ1-2 | NA | TRBV6-1 | CASSPLRDATYGYTF | TGTGCCAGCAGCCCCCTGAGGGACGCTACCTATGGCTACACCTTC
NA | TRBJ2-7 | TRBD1 | TRBV27 | CASRGTGWGTGEQYF | TGTGCCAGCAGAGGGACAGGTTGGGGGACTGGCGAGCAGTACTTC
NA | TRBJ2-1 | NA | TRBV6-5 | CASSYSFGGGEAGPVLFF | TGTGCCAGCAGTTACTCGTTCGGTGGGGGCGAGGCGGGGCCTGTCCTGTTCTTC
few | TRBJ1-2 | TRBD1 | TRBV12-3/TRBV12-4 | CASTRGWTGDGYTF | TGTGCCAGCACCCGAGGCTGGACAGGAGATGGCTACACCTTC
NA | TRBJ2-7 | TRBD2 | TRBV5-1 | CASSPASGEQYF | TGCGCCAGCAGCCCTGCTAGCGGCGAGCAGTACTTC
NA | TRBJ2-3 | TRBD2 | TRBV30 | CAWALAGWSRADTQYF | TGTGCCTGGGCGCTAGCGGGGTGGAGCAGGGCAGATACGCAGTATTTT
once | TRBJ2-5 | NA | TRBV2 | CASSEAGKGVSQETQYF | TGTGCCAGCAGTGAAGCAGGGAAGGGCGTAAGCCAAGAGACCCAGTACTTC
NA | TRBJ2-5 | TRBD1 | TRBV28 | CASSSGTGIEETQYF | TGTGCCAGCAGTTCCGGGACAGGGATTGAGGAGACCCAGTACTTC
many | TRBJ2-5 | TRBD1 | TRBV20-1 | CSAREGTVGKTQYF | TGCAGTGCTAGAGAGGGGACAGTGGGAAAGACCCAGTACTTC
NA | TRBJ2-7 | NA | TRBV7-6 | CASSLETVSYEQYF | TGTGCCAGCAGCTTAGAGACAGTCTCCTACGAGCAGTACTTC
few | TRBJ2-3 | TRBD2 | TRBV7-6 | CASSLSPGGGDTQYF | TGTGCCAGCAGCTTAAGTCCGGGAGGCGGAGATACGCAGTATTTT
NA | TRBJ2-5 | NA | TRBV4-2 | CASSQRVVDQETQYF | TGTGCCAGCAGCCAGAGGGTGGTGGACCAAGAGACCCAGTACTTC
few | TRBJ2-1 | TRBD2 | TRBV6-1 | CASSVSPSGRKFF | TGTGCCAGCAGTGTCTCCCCTAGCGGGAGGAAGTTCTTC
NA | TRBJ1-1 | NA | TRBV20-1 | CSPDSRAFF | TGCAGTCCCGACAGTCGGGCTTTCTTT
few | TRBJ1-2 | NA | TRBV29-1 | CSVEDPVGRRGYTF | TGCAGCGTTGAAGATCCCGTGGGGCGGAGGGGCTACACCTTC
many | TRBJ2-7 | NA | TRBV20-1 | CSAISGATYEQYF | TGCAGTGCCATCAGCGGAGCTACCTACGAGCAGTACTTC
NA | TRBJ1-1 | NA | TRBV5-1 | CASSLEGPRNTEAFF | TGCGCCAGCAGCTTGGAGGGGCCCCGGAACACTGAAGCTTTCTTT
NA | TRBJ2-7 | NA | TRBV24-1 | CATSAAGSHEQYF | TGTGCCACCAGTGCGGCAGGTAGCCACGAGCAGTACTTC
NA | TRBJ2-5 | NA | TRBV7-9 | CASSLVTATWGTQYF | TGTGCCAGCAGCTTAGTCACAGCAACCTGGGGGACCCAGTACTTC
once | TRBJ2-7 | NA | TRBV12-3/TRBV12-4 | CASSTTDYEQYF | TGTGCCAGCAGTACGACAGATTACGAGCAGTACTTC
once | TRBJ2-1 | TRBD2 | TRBV12-3/TRBV12-4 | CASNDGGNEQFF | TGTGCCAGCAATGACGGGGGGAATGAGCAGTTCTTC
NA | TRBJ2-7 | NA | TRBV11-2 | CASSLKSSYEQYF | TGTGCCAGCAGCTTAAAGAGCTCCTACGAGCAGTACTTC
NA | TRBJ2-1 | NA | TRBV12-3/TRBV12-4 | CASSLTDYNEQFF | TGTGCCAGCAGTTTAACAGATTACAATGAGCAGTTCTTC
NA | TRBJ2-1 | NA | TRBV28 | CASSFGAGSGEQFF | TGTGCCAGCAGTTTCGGTGCCGGGTCGGGTGAGCAGTTCTTC
NA | TRBJ1-1 | TRBD1 | TRBV18 | CASSPPGTGKNTEAFF | TGTGCCAGCTCACCACCGGGGACAGGGAAGAACACTGAAGCTTTCTTT
NA | TRBJ2-1 | NA | TRBV7-8 | CASRREIRDNEQFF | TGTGCCAGCAGAAGGGAAATACGGGACAATGAGCAGTTCTTC
few | TRBJ2-2 | NA | TRBV4-1 | CASSQDWTAANTGELFF | TGCGCCAGCAGCCAAGATTGGACAGCCGCGAACACCGGGGAGCTGTTTTTT
NA | TRBJ2-7 | TRBD1 | TRBV27 | CASSSFAGGYEQYF | TGTGCCAGCAGTTCCTTCGCAGGGGGCTACGAGCAGTACTTC
NA | TRBJ2-7 | NA | TRBV11-2 | CASSLPGRTGNLYEQYF | TGTGCCAGCAGCTTACCCGGGAGGACAGGGAACCTCTACGAGCAGTACTTC
NA | TRBJ2-5 | NA | TRBV15 | CATSRDIAGVGGTQYF | TGTGCCACCAGCAGAGATATAGCCGGAGTAGGAGGGACCCAGTACTTC
NA | TRBJ1-3 | TRBD1 | TRBV12-3/TRBV12-4 | CASSLARGGGLGNTIYF | TGTGCCAGCAGTTTAGCGCGGGGAGGGGGCCTGGGGAACACCATATATTTT
many | TRBJ2-7 | NA | TRBV7-9 | CASSLGGHEQYF | TGTGCCAGCAGCTTAGGAGGACATGAGCAGTACTTC
NA | TRBJ2-5 | NA | TRBV5-1 | CASSLVIQETQYF | TGCGCCAGCAGCTTGGTGATCCAAGAGACCCAGTACTTC
NA | TRBJ2-7 | NA | TRBV5-1 | CASSLDGEPTWEQYF | TGCGCCAGCAGCTTGGACGGAGAACCCACTTGGGAGCAGTACTTC
NA | TRBJ2-7 | TRBD2 | TRBV20-1 | CRAGTSSYEQYF | TGCAGGGCCGGGACTAGCAGTTACGAGCAGTACTTC
few | TRBJ2-7 | TRBD2 | TRBV2 | CASSEEGGGGATGF | TGTGCCAGCAGTGAAGAAGGTGGGGGGGGAGCCACAGGCTTC
few | TRBJ2-1 | NA | TRBV15 | CATSSTGGQIEQFF | TGTGCCACCAGCTCAACCGGGGGGCAGATTGAGCAGTTCTTC
few | TRBJ2-7 | NA | TRBV12-3/TRBV12-4 | CASSLSPGLATYEQYF | TGTGCCAGCAGTCTGTCTCCGGGTCTCGCAACCTACGAGCAGTACTTC
NA | TRBJ2-1 | NA | TRBV7-2 | CASSQKVRPYNEQFF | TGTGCCAGCAGCCAAAAGGTCAGGCCCTACAATGAGCAGTTCTTC
NA | TRBJ2-1 | TRBD2 | TRBV18 | CASSPLVGSGDNEQFF | TGTGCCAGCTCACCGCTGGTAGGTAGCGGGGACAATGAGCAGTTCTTC
many | TRBJ2-7 | NA | TRBV12-3/TRBV12-4 | CASSQTTIEQYF | TGTGCCAGCAGTCAAACTACTATTGAGCAGTACTTC
few | TRBJ2-7 | NA | TRBV7-9 | CASSLWSGGSYEQYF | TGTGCCAGCAGCTTATGGTCCGGAGGGTCCTACGAGCAGTACTTC
many | TRBJ2-7 | NA | TRBV5-5 | CASSFRASTYEQYF | TGTGCCAGCAGCTTTCGTGCGTCCACCTACGAGCAGTACTTC
NA | TRBJ2-2 | NA | TRBV7-2 | CASSPGHHTGELFF | TGTGCCAGCAGCCCGGGCCACCACACCGGGGAGCTGTTTTTT
few | TRBJ1-5 | NA | TRBV7-2 | CASSLDAQLQHF | TGTGCCAGCAGCTTAGACGCGCAGCTCCAGCATTTT
once | TRBJ2-7 | NA | TRBV29-1 | CSAQGSTYEQYF | TGCAGCGCACAAGGATCTACCTACGAGCAGTACTTC
once | TRBJ2-5 | NA | TRBV7-6 | CASSLDRPETQYF | TGTGCCAGCAGCTTAGATAGGCCAGAGACCCAGTACTTC
few | TRBJ2-7 | NA | TRBV19 | CASSEALGRGYEQYF | TGTGCCAGTAGCGAAGCCTTAGGGCGCGGGTACGAGCAGTACTTC
NA | TRBJ2-5 | TRBD2 | TRBV6-5 | CASSYPFGASGARRTQYF | TGTGCCAGCAGTTACCCCTTCGGCGCTAGCGGGGCCCGTCGGACCCAGTACTTC
many | TRBJ1-2 | NA | TRBV5-1 | CASSPGRSLYGYTF | TGCGCCAGCAGCCCTGGACGCTCCTTATATGGCTACACCTTC
NA | TRBJ2-2 | TRBD2 | TRBV20-1 | CSASSGTRDTGELFF | TGCAGTGCTAGTAGCGGGACTAGGGACACCGGGGAGCTGTTTTTT
NA | TRBJ2-7 | NA | TRBV6-2/TRBV6-3 | CASSYTQAYEQYF | TGTGCCAGCAGTTACACACAGGCCTACGAGCAGTACTTC
NA | TRBJ2-1 | TRBD1 | TRBV15 | CATSSATGGAGNEQFF | TGTGCCACCAGCAGTGCTACAGGGGGCGCGGGCAATGAGCAGTTCTTC
NA | TRBJ2-5 | TRBD1 | TRBV3-1 | CASRRGQGLDVETQYF | TGTGCCAGCAGAAGGGGACAGGGCCTGGATGTTGAGACCCAGTACTTC